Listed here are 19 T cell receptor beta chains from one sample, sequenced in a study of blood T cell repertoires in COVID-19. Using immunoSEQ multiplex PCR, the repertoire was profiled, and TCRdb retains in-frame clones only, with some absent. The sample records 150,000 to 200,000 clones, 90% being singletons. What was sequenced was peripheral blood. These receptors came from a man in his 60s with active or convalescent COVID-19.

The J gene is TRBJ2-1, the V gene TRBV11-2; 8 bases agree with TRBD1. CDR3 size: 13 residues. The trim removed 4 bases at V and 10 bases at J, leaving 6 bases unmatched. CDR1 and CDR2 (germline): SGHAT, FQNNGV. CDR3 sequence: CASSSRTGREQFF. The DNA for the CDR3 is TGTGCCAGCAGCTCACGGACAGGGAGGGAGCAGTTCTTC.

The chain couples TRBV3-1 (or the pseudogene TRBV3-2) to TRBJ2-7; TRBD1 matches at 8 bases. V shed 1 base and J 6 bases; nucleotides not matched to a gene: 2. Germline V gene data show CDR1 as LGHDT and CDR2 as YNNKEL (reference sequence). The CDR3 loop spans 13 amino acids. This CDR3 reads CASSQVDRVEQYF. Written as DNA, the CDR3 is TGTGCCAGCAGCCAAGTGGACAGGGTCGAGCAGTACTTC.

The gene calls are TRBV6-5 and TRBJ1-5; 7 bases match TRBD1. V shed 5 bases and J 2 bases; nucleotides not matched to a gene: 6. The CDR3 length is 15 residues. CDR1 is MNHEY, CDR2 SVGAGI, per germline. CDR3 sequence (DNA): TGTGCCAGCAGTCCGACAGGGATGGGCAATCAGCCCCAGCATTTT. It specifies CASSPTGMGNQPQHF.

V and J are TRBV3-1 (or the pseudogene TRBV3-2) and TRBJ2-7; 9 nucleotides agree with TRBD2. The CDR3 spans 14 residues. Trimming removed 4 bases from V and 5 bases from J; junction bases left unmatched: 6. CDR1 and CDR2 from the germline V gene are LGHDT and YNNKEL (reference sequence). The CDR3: CASSLSGRSHEQYF. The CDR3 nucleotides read TGTGCCAGCAGCCTTAGCGGGAGAAGCCACGAGCAGTACTTC.

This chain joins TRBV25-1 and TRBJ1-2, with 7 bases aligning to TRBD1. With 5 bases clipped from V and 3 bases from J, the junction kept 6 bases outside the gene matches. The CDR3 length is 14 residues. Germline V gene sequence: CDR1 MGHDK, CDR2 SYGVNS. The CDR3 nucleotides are TGTGCCAGCAGTATACAGGGGTGGGACTATGGCTACACCTTC. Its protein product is CASSIQGWDYGYTF.

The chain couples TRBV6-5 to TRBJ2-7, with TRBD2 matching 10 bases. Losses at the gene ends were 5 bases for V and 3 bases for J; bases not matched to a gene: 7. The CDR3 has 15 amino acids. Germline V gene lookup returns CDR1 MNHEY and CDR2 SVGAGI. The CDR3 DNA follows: TGTGCCAGCAGTCTACTCCAGCGGGAGGGCTACGAGCAGTACTTC. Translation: CASSLLQREGYEQYF.

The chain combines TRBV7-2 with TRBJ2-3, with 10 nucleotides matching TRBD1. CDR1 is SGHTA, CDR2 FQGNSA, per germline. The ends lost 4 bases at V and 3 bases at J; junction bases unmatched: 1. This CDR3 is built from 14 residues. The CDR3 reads CASSSGQGTDTQYF. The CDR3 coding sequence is TGTGCCAGCAGCTCGGGACAGGGGACAGATACGCAGTATTTT.

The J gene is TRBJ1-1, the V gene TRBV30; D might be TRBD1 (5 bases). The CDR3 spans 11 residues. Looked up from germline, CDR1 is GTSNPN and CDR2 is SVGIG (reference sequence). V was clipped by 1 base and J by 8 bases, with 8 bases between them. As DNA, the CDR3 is TGTGCCTGGAGTGGCTACAGGGAAGCTTTCTTT. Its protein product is CAWSGYREAFF.

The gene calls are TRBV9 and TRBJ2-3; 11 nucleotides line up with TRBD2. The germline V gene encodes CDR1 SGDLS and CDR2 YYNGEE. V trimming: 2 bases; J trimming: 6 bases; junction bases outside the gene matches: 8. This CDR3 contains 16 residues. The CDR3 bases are TGTGCCAGCAGCGTCAAACTAGCGGGAGTTGGGGATACGCAGTATTTT. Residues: CASSVKLAGVGDTQYF.

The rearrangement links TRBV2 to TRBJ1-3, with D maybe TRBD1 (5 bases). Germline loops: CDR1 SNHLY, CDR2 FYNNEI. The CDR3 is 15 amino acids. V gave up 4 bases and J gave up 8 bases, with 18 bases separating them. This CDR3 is CASSALGVQVYTIYF. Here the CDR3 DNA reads TGTGCCAGCAGTGCGTTAGGGGTACAGGTCTACACCATATATTTT.

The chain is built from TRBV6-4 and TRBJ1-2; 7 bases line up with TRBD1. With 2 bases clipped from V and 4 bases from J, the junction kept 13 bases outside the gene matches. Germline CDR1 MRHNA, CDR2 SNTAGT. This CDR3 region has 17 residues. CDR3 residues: CASSDRGQGAHVYGYTF. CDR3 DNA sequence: TGTGCCAGCAGTGACAGGGGGCAAGGTGCTCACGTCTATGGCTACACCTTC.

CDR3 loop: CASRRQGANEQYF. The CDR3 DNA sequence: TGTGCCAGCAGGAGACAGGGGGCCAACGAGCAGTACTTC. This chain links TRBV28 with TRBJ2-7, with TRBD1 matching 10 bases. The ends lost 6 bases at V and 5 bases at J; junction bases unmatched: 4. Germline CDR1 reads MDHEN; CDR2 reads SYDVKM. The CDR3 spans 13 residues.

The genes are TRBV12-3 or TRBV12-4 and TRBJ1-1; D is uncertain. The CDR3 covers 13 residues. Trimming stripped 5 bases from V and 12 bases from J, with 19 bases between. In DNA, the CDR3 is TGTGCCAGCAGTCGGGGATCTTCGCTCGGATCTTTCTTT. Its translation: CASSRGSSLGSFF.

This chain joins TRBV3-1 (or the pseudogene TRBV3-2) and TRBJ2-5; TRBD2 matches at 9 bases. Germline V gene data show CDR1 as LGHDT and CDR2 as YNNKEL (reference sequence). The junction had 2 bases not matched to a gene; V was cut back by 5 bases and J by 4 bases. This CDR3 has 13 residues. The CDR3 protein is CASSLAGAETQYF. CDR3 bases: TGTGCCAGCAGCTTAGCGGGAGCAGAGACCCAGTACTTC.

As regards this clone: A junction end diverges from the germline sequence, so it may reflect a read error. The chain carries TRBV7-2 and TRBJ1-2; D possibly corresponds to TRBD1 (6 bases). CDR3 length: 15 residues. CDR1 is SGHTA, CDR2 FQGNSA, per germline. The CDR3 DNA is TGTGCCAGCAGCGTAGCCGGACAGTCGCCCTATGGCTACACCTTC. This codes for CASSVAGQSPYGYTF. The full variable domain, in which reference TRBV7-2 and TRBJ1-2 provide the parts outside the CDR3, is GAGVSQSPSNKVTEKGKDVELRCDPISGHTALYWYRQSLGQGLEFLIYFQGNSAPDKSGLPSDRFSAERTGGSVSTLTIQRTQQEDSAVYLCASSVAGQSPYGYTFGSGTRLTVV.

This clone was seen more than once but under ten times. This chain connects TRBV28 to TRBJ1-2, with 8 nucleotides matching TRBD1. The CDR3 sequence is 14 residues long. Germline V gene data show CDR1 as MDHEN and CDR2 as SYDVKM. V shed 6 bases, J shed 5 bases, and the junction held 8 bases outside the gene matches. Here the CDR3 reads CASSPPNRGYGYTF. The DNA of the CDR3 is TGTGCCAGCAGCCCCCCCAACAGGGGGTATGGCTACACCTTC.

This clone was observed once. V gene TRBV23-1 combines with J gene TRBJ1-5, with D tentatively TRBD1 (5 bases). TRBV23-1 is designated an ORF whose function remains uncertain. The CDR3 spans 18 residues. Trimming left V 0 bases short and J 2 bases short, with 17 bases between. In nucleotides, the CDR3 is TGCGCCAGCAGTCAATCGAAAAGGAGAGGAGGGGGCAATCAGCCCCAGCATTTT. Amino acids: CASSQSKRRGGGNQPQHF.

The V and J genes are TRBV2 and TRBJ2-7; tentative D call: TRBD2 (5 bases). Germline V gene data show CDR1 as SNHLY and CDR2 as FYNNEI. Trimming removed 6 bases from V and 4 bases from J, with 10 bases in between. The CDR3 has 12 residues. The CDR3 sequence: CASRLVGYEQYF. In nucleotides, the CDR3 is TGTGCCAGCAGACTAGTTGGGTACGAGCAGTACTTC.

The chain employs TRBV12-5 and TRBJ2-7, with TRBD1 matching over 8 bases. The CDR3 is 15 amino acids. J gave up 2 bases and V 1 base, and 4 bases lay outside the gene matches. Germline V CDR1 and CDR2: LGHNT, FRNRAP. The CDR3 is CASGLEQGATYEQYF. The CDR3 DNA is TGTGCTAGTGGTTTGGAGCAGGGGGCTACCTACGAGCAGTACTTC.